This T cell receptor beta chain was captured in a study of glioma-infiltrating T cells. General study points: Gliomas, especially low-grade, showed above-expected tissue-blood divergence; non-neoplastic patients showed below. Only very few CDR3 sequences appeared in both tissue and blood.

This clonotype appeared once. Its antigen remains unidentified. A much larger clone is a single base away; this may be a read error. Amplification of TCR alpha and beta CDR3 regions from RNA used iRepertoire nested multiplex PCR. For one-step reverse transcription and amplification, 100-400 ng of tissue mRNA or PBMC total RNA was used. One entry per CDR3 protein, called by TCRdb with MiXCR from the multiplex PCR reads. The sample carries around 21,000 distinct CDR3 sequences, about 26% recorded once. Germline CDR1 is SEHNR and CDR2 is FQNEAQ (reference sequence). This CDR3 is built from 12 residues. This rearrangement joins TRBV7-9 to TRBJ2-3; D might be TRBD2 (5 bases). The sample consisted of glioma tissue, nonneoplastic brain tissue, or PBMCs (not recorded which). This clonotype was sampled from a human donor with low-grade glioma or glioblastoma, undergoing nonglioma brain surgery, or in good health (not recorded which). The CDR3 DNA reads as TGTGCCGGTACGGCTAGCACAAATACGCAGTATTTT. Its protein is CAGTASTNTQYF.